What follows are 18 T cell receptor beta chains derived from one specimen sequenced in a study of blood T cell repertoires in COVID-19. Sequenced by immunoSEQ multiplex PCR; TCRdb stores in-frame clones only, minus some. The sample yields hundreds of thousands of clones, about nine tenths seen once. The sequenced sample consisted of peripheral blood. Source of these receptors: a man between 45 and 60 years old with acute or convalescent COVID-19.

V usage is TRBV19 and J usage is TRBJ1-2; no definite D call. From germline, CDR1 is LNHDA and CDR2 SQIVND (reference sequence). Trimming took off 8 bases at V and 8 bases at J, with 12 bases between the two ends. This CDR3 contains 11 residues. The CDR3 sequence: CASGEVGGYTF. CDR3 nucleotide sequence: TGTGCCAGTGGGGAGGTGGGAGGCTACACCTTC.

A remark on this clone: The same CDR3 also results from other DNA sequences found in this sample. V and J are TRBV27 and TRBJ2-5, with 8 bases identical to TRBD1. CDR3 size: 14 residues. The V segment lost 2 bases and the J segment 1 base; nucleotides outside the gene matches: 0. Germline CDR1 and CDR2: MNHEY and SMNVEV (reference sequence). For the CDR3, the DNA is TGTGCCAGCAGTTTAGGACAGGGCCAAGAGACCCAGTACTTC. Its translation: CASSLGQGQETQYF.

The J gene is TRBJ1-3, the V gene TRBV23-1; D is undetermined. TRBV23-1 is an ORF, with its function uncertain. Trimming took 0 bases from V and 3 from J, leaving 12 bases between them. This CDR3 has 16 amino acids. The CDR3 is CASSQSTGRSGNTIYF. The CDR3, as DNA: TGCGCCAGCAGTCAATCTACGGGTAGGAGTGGAAACACCATATATTTT.

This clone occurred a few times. The DNA of the CDR3 is TGCGCCATCCGGGACACCCCAACCGGGGAGCTGTTTTTT. Translating gives CAIRDTPTGELFF. V is TRBV5-1 and J is TRBJ2-2; tentative D call: TRBD1 (6 bases). V shed 9 bases and J shed 5 bases, with 14 bases lying between them. The CDR3 is 13 residues long. The germline V gene encodes CDR1 SGHRS and CDR2 YFSETQ.

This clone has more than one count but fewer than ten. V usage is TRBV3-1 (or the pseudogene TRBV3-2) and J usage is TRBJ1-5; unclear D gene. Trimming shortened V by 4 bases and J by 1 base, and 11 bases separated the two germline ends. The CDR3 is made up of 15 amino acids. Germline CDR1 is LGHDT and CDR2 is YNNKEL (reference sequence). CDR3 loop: CASSPTGRSNQPQHF. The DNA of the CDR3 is TGTGCCAGCAGCCCCACCGGGAGGAGCAATCAGCCCCAGCATTTT.

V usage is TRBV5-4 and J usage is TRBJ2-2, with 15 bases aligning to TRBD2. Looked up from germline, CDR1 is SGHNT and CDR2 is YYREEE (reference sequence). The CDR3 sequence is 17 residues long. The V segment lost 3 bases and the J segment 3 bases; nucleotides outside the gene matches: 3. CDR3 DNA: TGTGCCAGCAGCTCCGGGACTAGCGGGGGGTACACCGGGGAGCTGTTTTTT. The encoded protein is CASSSGTSGGYTGELFF. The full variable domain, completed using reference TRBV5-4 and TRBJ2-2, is ETGVTQSPTHLIKTRGQQVTLRCSSQSGHNTVSWYQQALGQGPQFIFQYYREEENGRGNFPPRFSGLQFPNYSSELNVNALELDDSALYLCASSSGTSGGYTGELFFGEGSRLTVL.

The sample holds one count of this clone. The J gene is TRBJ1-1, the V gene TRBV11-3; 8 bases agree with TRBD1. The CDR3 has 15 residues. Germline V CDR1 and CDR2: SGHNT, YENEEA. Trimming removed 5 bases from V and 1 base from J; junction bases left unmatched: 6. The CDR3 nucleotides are TGTGCCAGCAGCGCGGACAGGGCGGCGAACACTGAAGCTTTCTTT. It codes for CASSADRAANTEAFF.

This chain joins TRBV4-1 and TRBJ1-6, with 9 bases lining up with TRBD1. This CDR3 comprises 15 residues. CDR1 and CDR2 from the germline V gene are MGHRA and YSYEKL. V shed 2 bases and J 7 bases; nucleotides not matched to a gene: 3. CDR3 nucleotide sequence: TGCGCCAGCAGCCAATCCGGGACAGGGAATTCACCCCTCCACTTT. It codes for CASSQSGTGNSPLHF.

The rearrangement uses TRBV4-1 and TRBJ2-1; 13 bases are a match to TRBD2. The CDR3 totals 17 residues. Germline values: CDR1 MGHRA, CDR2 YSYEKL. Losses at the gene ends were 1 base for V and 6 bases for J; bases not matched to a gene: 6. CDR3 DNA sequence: TGCGCCAGCAGCCAAGCCCCGACTAGCGGGGGGCCCAATGAGCAGTTCTTC. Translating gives CASSQAPTSGGPNEQFF.

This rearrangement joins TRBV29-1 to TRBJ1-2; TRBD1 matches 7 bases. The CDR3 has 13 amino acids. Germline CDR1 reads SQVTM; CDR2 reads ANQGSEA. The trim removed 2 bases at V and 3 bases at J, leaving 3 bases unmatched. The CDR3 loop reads CSVERTGDYGYTF. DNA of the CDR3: TGCAGCGTTGAACGGACAGGCGACTATGGCTACACCTTC.

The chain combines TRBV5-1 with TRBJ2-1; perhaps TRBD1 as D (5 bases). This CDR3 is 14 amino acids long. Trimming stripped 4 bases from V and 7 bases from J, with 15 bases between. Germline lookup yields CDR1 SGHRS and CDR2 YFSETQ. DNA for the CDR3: TGCGCCAGCAGCCCCCAGCAGGGCCGAAATGAGCAGTTCTTC. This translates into CASSPQQGRNEQFF.

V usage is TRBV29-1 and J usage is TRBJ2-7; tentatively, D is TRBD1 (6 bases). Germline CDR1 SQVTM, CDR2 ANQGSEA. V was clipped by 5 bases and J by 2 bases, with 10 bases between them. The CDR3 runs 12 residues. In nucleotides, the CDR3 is TGCAGCGTTTCGACAGGTCCCTACGAGCAGTACTTC. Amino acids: CSVSTGPYEQYF.

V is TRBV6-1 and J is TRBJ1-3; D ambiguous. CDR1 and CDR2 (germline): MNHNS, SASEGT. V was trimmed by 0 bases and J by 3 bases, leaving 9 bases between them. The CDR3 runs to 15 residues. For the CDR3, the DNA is TGTGCCAGCAGTGAAGCGCGAGGCCATGGAAACACCATATATTTT. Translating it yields CASSEARGHGNTIYF.

DNA for the CDR3: TGTGCCAGCAGCACCCTAGGGAGCATTAATGAAAAACTGTTTTTT. Protein product: CASSTLGSINEKLFF. The J gene is TRBJ1-4, the V gene TRBV9; D gene ambiguous. Germline V CDR1 and CDR2: SGDLS, YYNGEE. The CDR3 consists of 15 residues. V lost 4 bases, J lost 4 bases, and 14 bases lay in between.

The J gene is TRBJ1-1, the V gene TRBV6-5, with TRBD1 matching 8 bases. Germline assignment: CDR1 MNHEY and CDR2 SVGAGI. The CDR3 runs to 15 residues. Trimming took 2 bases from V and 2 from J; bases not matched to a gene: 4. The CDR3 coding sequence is TGTGCCAGCAGTTACCCCCAGGGGGCAAACACTGAAGCTTTCTTT. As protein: CASSYPQGANTEAFF.

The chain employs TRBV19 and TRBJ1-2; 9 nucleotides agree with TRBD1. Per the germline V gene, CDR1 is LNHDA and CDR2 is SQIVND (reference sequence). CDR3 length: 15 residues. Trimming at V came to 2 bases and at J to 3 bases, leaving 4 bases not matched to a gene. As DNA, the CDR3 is TGTGCCAGTAGTATAAAAGACAGGGGGGACTATGGCTACACCTTC. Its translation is CASSIKDRGDYGYTF. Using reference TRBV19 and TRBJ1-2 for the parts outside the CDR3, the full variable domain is DGGITQSPKYLFRKEGQNVTLSCEQNLNHDAMYWYRQDPGQGLRLIYYSQIVNDFQKGDIAEGYSVSREKKESFPLTVTSAQKNPTAFYLCASSIKDRGDYGYTFGSGTRLTVV.

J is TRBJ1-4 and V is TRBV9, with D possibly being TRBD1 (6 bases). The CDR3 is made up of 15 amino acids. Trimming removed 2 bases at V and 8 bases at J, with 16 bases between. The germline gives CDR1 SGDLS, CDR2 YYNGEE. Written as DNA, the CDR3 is TGTGCCAGCAGCGTCCAGGGGCTTGGTGTCGAAAAACTGTTTTTT. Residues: CASSVQGLGVEKLFF.

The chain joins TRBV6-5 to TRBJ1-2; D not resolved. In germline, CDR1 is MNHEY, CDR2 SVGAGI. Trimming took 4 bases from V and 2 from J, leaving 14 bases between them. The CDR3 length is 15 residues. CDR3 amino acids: CASSSSKARNYGYTF. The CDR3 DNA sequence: TGTGCCAGCAGTTCCAGCAAAGCCAGGAACTATGGCTACACCTTC.